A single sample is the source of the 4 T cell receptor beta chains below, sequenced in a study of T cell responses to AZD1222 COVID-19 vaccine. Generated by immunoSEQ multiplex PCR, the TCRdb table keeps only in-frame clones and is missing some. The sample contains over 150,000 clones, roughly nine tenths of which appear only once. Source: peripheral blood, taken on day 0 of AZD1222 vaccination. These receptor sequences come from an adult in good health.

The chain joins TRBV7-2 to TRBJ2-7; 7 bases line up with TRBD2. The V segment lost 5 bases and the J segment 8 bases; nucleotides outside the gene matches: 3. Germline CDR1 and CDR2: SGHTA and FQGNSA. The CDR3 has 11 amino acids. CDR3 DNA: TGTGCCAGCAGCCCGGGGGGAAAGCAGTACTTC. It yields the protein CASSPGGKQYF.

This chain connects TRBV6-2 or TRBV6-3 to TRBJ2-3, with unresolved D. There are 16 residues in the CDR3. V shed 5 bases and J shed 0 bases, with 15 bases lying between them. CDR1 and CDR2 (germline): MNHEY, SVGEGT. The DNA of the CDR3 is TGTGCCAGCAGTATCCGTCAGACTGGCAGCACAGATACGCAGTATTTT. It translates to CASSIRQTGSTDTQYF.

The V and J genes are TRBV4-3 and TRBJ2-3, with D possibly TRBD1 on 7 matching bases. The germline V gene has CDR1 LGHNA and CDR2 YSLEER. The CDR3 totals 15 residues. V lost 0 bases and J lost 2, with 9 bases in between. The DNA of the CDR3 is TGCGCCAGCAGCCAAGAGGAGGGGGCCACAGATACGCAGTATTTT. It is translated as CASSQEEGATDTQYF.

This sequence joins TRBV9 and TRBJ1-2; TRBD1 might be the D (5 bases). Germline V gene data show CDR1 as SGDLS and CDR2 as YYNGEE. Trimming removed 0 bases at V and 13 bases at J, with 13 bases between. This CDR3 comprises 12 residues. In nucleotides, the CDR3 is TGTGCCAGCAGCGTAGCCTGGCGGGGGAGCACCTTC. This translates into CASSVAWRGSTF.